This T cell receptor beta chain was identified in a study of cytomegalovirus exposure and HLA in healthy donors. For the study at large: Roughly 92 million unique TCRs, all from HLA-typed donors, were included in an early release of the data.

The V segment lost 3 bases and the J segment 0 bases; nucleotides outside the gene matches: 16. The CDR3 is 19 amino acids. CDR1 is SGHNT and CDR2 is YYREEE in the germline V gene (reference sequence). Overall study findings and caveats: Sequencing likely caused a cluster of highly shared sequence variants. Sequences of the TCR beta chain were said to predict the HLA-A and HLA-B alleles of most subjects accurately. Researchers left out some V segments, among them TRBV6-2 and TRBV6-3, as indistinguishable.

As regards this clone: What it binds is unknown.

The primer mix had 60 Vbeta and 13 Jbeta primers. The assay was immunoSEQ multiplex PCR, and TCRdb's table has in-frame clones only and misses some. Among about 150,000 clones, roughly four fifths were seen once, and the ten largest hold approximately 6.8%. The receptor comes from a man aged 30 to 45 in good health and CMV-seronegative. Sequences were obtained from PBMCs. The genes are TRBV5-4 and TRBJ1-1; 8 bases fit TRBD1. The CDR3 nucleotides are TGTGCCAGCAGCTCCCCCCCCGGCGGCAGGGGGCCGATGAACACTGAAGCTTTCTTT. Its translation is CASSSPPGGRGPMNTEAFF.